A selection of T cell receptor beta chains follows, all from one sample in a study of OX40 agonist ivuxolimab in advanced cancers. Using immunoSEQ multiplex PCR, the repertoire was profiled, and TCRdb retains in-frame clones only, with some absent. Of tens of thousands of clones in the sample, under 90% were seen once. This specimen was CD4+ or CD8+ T cells sorted from blood, taken in a trial of the OX40 agonist ivuxolimab. The receptor set was obtained from an adult with an advanced solid tumor such as melanoma, head and neck, liver or kidney cancer. Both conserved end residues are part of each CDR3. D genes are given only for firm matches.

TRBV11-2	-	TRBJ1-2	CASSLRDVPLGYTF
TRBV7-8	-	TRBJ2-1	CASSLDIGDHNEQFF
TRBV2	TRBD2	TRBJ2-5	CASSEASGSAETQYF
TRBV29-1	-	TRBJ1-2	CSVAGLREGYTF
TRBV11-2	TRBD2	TRBJ2-4	CASSPQREVKNIQYF
TRBV6-5	TRBD1	TRBJ1-2	CASSRDGQGNYGYTF
TRBV19	-	TRBJ2-2	CASKSLGATNTGELFF
TRBV30	-	TRBJ2-5	CAWSVLRKTQYF
TRBV2	TRBD1	TRBJ1-2	CASRGSDRVAYGYTF
TRBV5-4	-	TRBJ1-1	CASSSRGGPNTEAFF
TRBV11-3	-	TRBJ2-7	CASSLQGASAFSYEQYF
TRBV5-1	-	TRBJ1-3	CASSSGGGNTIYF
TRBV18	-	TRBJ1-5	CASSAIDRFQHF
TRBV5-1	-	TRBJ2-3	CASSFDLVGTQYF
TRBV7-2	TRBD2	TRBJ2-1	CASSLPGLAGGNEQFF
TRBV5-1	TRBD1	TRBJ1-2	CASSPTGQQSGGYTF
TRBV18	TRBD2	TRBJ2-1	CASSPPNRGPAGGINEQFF
TRBV2	-	TRBJ2-7	CASRETESSYEQYF
TRBV5-1	-	TRBJ2-3	CASSLGADTQYF
TRBV27	TRBD2	TRBJ2-7	CASSFVVGLAGEEQYF
TRBV18	-	TRBJ1-4	CASSPGAGPNEKLFF
TRBV28	TRBD1	TRBJ2-7	CASSSTGTGSYEQYF
TRBV18	-	TRBJ2-3	CASSPQSGSTDTQYF
TRBV7-2	TRBD2	TRBJ2-3	CASCESSGSRVETDTQYF
TRBV18	TRBD1	TRBJ2-3	CASSSGTGGTDTQYF
TRBV11-3	-	TRBJ2-3	CASSETRGGPDTQYF
TRBV5-1	TRBD2	TRBJ2-2	CASSLAGSNTGELFF
TRBV19	-	TRBJ1-3	CASSLHRPSGNTIYF
TRBV29-1	-	TRBJ2-5	CSVEQGRGETQYF
TRBV14	TRBD2	TRBJ2-5	CASSQPTSRETQYF
TRBV6-5	-	TRBJ1-6	CASSYSTGYSPLHF
TRBV5-1	TRBD2	TRBJ2-5	CASSFTGLAIQETQYF
TRBV7-8	-	TRBJ1-2	CASSRPGQGYGYTF
TRBV28	-	TRBJ1-1	CASSFQGTEAFF
TRBV6-1	-	TRBJ1-5	CASSLRVADQPQHF
TRBV4-1	TRBD1	TRBJ2-7	CASSQKTGQGAGEQYF
TRBV6-5	TRBD2	TRBJ2-1	CASSISGVYNEQFF
TRBV21-1	-	TRBJ2-2	CASLHGNIAGGFSGAGELFF
TRBV15	-	TRBJ2-7	CATSRDYYYEQYF
TRBV19	TRBD1	TRBJ1-1	CASSSRTGWTEAFF
TRBV11-2	-	TRBJ2-7	CASSPNSGSSYEQYF
TRBV30	TRBD2	TRBJ2-5	CALSKGSGGETQYF
TRBV11-2	-	TRBJ1-2	CASSRGSYGYTF
TRBV14	-	TRBJ2-1	CASSQVGGTGYNEQFF
TRBV5-1	TRBD1	TRBJ2-3	CASSSWTGKQSSTDTQYF
TRBV6-1	TRBD2	TRBJ2-2	CASSEIAGAGNTGELFF
TRBV29-1	-	TRBJ1-2	CSAWGKDGYTF
TRBV4-2	-	TRBJ1-1	CASSQDLGTEAFF
TRBV23-1	-	TRBJ2-1	CASSQFQRAASFYNEQFF
TRBV4-2	-	TRBJ2-5	CASSQEGTRGETQYF